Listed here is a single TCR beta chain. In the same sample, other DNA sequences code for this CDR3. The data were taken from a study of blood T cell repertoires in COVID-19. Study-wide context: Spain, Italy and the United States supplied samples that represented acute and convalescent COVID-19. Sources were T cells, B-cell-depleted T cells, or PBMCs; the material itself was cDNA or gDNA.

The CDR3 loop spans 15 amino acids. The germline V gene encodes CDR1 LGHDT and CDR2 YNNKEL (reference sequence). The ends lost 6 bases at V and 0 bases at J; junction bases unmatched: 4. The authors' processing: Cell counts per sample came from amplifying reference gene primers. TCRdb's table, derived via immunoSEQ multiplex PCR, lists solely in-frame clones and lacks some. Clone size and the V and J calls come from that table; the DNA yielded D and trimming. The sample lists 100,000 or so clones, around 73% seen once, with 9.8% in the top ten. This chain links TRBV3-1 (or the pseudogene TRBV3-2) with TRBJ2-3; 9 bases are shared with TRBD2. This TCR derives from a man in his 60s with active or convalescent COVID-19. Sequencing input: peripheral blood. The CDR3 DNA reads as TGTGCCAGCAGGCTGACTAGCGGAAGCACAGATACGCAGTATTTT. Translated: CASRLTSGSTDTQYF.